What follows are 20 T cell receptor beta chains derived from one specimen sequenced in a study of T-cell reconstitution after alpha-beta-depleted transplantation in children. Molecular barcoding with unique molecular identifiers was used for the TCRbeta library. TCRdb ran MiXCR on the PCR reads and lists one entry per CDR3 protein. Of 100,000 or so distinct CDR3 sequences listed, about 7.5% are singletons. The sample consisted of PBMCs, taken before TCRalphabeta/CD19-depleted stem cell transplant. The receptors derive from a boy aged 2 to 9 with acute lymphoblastic leukemia, due to receive a stem cell transplant.

This clonotype has only a few counts. The chain couples TRBV10-3 to TRBJ2-3, with 7 bases matching TRBD1. Germline CDR1 and CDR2: ENHRY and SYGVKD. J was trimmed by 5 bases and V by 0 bases; bases with no gene match: 14. The CDR3 contains 18 residues. CDR3 nucleotide sequence: TGTGCCATCAGTGAGTCGGTGGGACAGCAGAATATCAGAGATACGCAGTATTTT. This translates into CAISESVGQQNIRDTQYF.

This chain joins TRBV7-8 and TRBJ2-3; 12 bases are shared with TRBD2. Germline V gene lookup returns CDR1 SGHVS and CDR2 FQNEAQ. The CDR3 covers 19 residues. The ends lost 4 bases at V and 1 base at J; junction bases unmatched: 12. For the CDR3, the DNA is TGTGCCAGCAGCTACCAACTTCTAGCGGGAGGGCCGCGCACAGATACGCAGTATTTT. Amino acids: CASSYQLLAGGPRTDTQYF.

This clonotype was counted at least ten times. The chain uses TRBV5-1 and TRBJ1-6; D perhaps matches TRBD1 (6 bases). The V gene's germline CDR1 is SGHRS and CDR2 YFSETQ. The CDR3 has 16 amino acids. The V gene lost 2 bases and the J gene lost 4 bases, with 13 bases spanning the gap. The CDR3 DNA reads as TGCGCCAGCAGCTTTGGGGACACAGCGTATAATTCACCCCTCCACTTT. This translates into CASSFGDTAYNSPLHF.

This rearrangement joins TRBV20-1 to TRBJ2-4, with 9 bases aligning to TRBD2. CDR3 length: 15 residues. Losses at the gene ends were 5 bases for V and 0 bases for J; bases not matched to a gene: 5. From germline, CDR1 is DFQATT and CDR2 SNEGSKA (reference sequence). The CDR3 coding sequence is TGCAGTGCTGCTCGACTAGCGGTAGCCAAAAACATTCAGTACTTC. This sequence encodes CSAARLAVAKNIQYF.

This rearrangement joins TRBV10-3 to TRBJ1-6; 10 nucleotides agree with TRBD1. The V gene end was trimmed by 7 bases and the J gene end by 5 bases; junction bases not matched to a gene: 5. The CDR3 is made up of 15 amino acids. Germline loops: CDR1 ENHRY, CDR2 SYGVKD. The CDR3 region has the DNA TGTGCCATCACGGAAGACAGGGGGCATAATTCACCCCTCCACTTT. Amino acids: CAITEDRGHNSPLHF.

The chain links TRBV11-2 to TRBJ2-5, with 7 bases fitting TRBD2. CDR1 and CDR2 from the germline V gene are SGHAT and FQNNGV. CDR3 size: 15 residues. The J segment lost 1 base and the V segment lost 1 base, leaving 3 bases of the junction unmatched. As DNA, the CDR3 is TGTGCCAGCAGCTTAGGGTGGGGGGGCCAAGAGACCCAGTACTTC. Its translation: CASSLGWGGQETQYF.

This clonotype has at least ten counts. This chain links TRBV4-3 with TRBJ2-2, with a possible D match to TRBD2 (6 bases). Germline CDR1 LGHNA, CDR2 YSLEER. V was shortened by 0 bases and J by 4 bases, with 15 bases between the two germline ends. The CDR3 has 17 amino acids. The CDR3 nucleotides read TGCGCCAGCAGCCAAGATCCCTACGGGGGTGGCACCGGGGAGCTGTTTTTT. Translation gives CASSQDPYGGGTGELFF.

This clonotype was recorded at least ten times. The chain joins TRBV6-5 to TRBJ2-7, with 9 positions matching TRBD1. The V gene's germline CDR1 is MNHEY and CDR2 SVGAGI. Trimming cost V 0 bases and J 6 bases; bases outside gene matches: 6. This CDR3 spans 15 amino acids. The CDR3 DNA reads TGTGCCAGCAGTTACTCGGGGACAGGGCATCGCGAGCAGTACTTC. It yields the protein CASSYSGTGHREQYF.

This clonotype was seen many times. CDR3 loop: CATQGWSSTDTQYF. The CDR3 DNA follows: TGTGCCACGCAGGGGTGGTCGAGCACAGATACGCAGTATTTT. The gene calls are TRBV24-1 and TRBJ2-3, with a tentative D call TRBD1 (6 bases). The V end was cut by 10 bases, the J end by 0 bases, with 13 bases between. CDR3 length: 14 residues. From germline, CDR1 is KGHDR and CDR2 SFDVKD.

In its sample, this clonotype was seen many times. The gene calls are TRBV7-2 and TRBJ1-5, with D hard to call. The germline V gene encodes CDR1 SGHTA and CDR2 FQGNSA. With 2 bases removed from V and 6 bases from J, the gap between germline ends came to 14 bases. The CDR3 length is 15 residues. Here the CDR3 DNA reads TGTGCCAGCAGCTTAAACGGCCCCTGGGCTCAGCCCCAGCATTTT. This translates into CASSLNGPWAQPQHF.

This clonotype was seen only a few times. The V gene is TRBV7-9, the J gene TRBJ2-3, with 7 bases identical to TRBD1. V lost 4 bases to trimming and J lost 3 bases; unmatched junction nucleotides: 4. This CDR3 region has 14 residues. Germline assignment: CDR1 SEHNR and CDR2 FQNEAQ (reference sequence). The CDR3 DNA reads TGTGCCAGCAGCTCCCCACAGGGGACAGATACGCAGTATTTT. This gives the protein CASSSPQGTDTQYF. The entire variable domain, with the rest obtained from reference TRBV7-9 and TRBJ2-3, is as follows: DTGVSQNPRHKITKRGQNVTFRCDPISEHNRLYWYRQTLGQGPEFLTYFQNEAQLEKSRLLSDRFSAERPKGSFSTLEIQRTEQGDSAMYLCASSSPQGTDTQYFGPGTRLTVL.

This clonotype was counted a few times. The chain combines TRBV11-2 with TRBJ2-7; possible D gene TRBD2, 7 bases. V gave up 3 bases and J gave up 3 bases, with 18 bases separating them. Germline V lookup: CDR1 SGHAT, CDR2 FQNNGV. The CDR3 consists of 16 residues. CDR3 in amino acids: CASSLTGAGGGYEQYF. In DNA form, the CDR3 reads TGTGCCAGCAGCTTGACAGGTGCTGGCGGGGGCTACGAGCAGTACTTC. The complete variable domain, with remaining parts taken from reference TRBV11-2 and TRBJ2-7, reads EAGVAQSPRYKIIEKRQSVAFWCNPISGHATLYWYQQILGQGPKLLIQFQNNGVVDDSQLPKDRFSAERLKGVDSTLKIQPAKLEDSAVYLCASSLTGAGGGYEQYFGPGTRLTVT.

This clonotype occurred many times. The V call is TRBV9, the J call TRBJ2-7; 9 bases agree with TRBD1. Germline V CDR1 and CDR2: SGDLS, YYNGEE. The CDR3 runs to 15 residues. CDR3 DNA: TGTGCAAGCTCGGACAGGGGAATGAACTCCTACGAGCAGTACTTC. Its translation: CASSDRGMNSYEQYF.

This clonotype showed up just a few times. V and J are TRBV7-9 and TRBJ1-1; D not certain. With 4 bases removed from V and 1 base from J, the gap between germline ends came to 19 bases. The germline gives CDR1 SEHNR, CDR2 FQNEAQ (reference sequence). The CDR3 runs 17 residues. The CDR3 sequence: CASSSTKQAKGNTEAFF. CDR3 nucleotides: TGTGCCAGCAGCTCCACCAAGCAGGCGAAGGGGAACACTGAAGCTTTCTTT.

In this sample, this clonotype turned up many times. The V and J genes are TRBV3-1 and TRBJ2-5, with 7 bases that match TRBD2. Germline V gene sequence: CDR1 LGHDT, CDR2 YNNKEL (reference sequence). The CDR3 length is 15 residues. Trimming took 4 bases from V and 2 from J; bases not matched to a gene: 7. CDR3 DNA sequence: TGTGCCAGCAGCCTTAGCTCGGGGGGACAAGAGACCCAGTACTTC. As protein: CASSLSSGGQETQYF.

This clonotype appeared many times. The V and J genes are TRBV5-1 and TRBJ1-2, with 11 bases aligning to TRBD1. The CDR3 consists of 16 residues. After removal of 5 bases from V and 2 bases from J, the junction contained 8 bases not matched to a gene. The germline V gene encodes CDR1 SGHRS and CDR2 YFSETQ. The CDR3 DNA reads TGCGCCAGCAGGCAAGGACAGGGGGCCGCCAACTATGGCTACACCTTC. This encodes CASRQGQGAANYGYTF.

V usage is TRBV5-4 and J usage is TRBJ2-3; 9 bases agree with TRBD1. V shed 4 bases and J 3 bases; nucleotides not matched to a gene: 6. From germline, CDR1 is SGHNT and CDR2 YYREEE (reference sequence). This CDR3 comprises 15 residues. Written as DNA, the CDR3 is TGTGCCAGCAGCCCGGAGGGACAGGGTACAGATACGCAGTATTTT. It yields the protein CASSPEGQGTDTQYF.

About this clonotype itself: A read error is possible here, since a much larger clone lies one base away. The chain employs TRBV12-3 or TRBV12-4 and TRBJ2-5; unclear D gene. Trimming took 5 bases from V and 2 from J, leaving 12 bases between them. The CDR3 has 14 amino acids. CDR3 nucleotides: TGTGCCAGCAGTACTTGGTGGGCTCAAGAGACCCAGTACTTC. Amino acids: CASSTWWAQETQYF.

This sequence joins TRBV29-1 and TRBJ1-3; D is unresolved. Germline-derived CDR1 and CDR2 are SQVTM and ANQGSEA. This CDR3 is 14 amino acids long. V shed 1 base and J shed 0 bases, with 7 bases lying between them. CDR3 loop: CSVEGERSGNTIYF. The CDR3 DNA reads as TGCAGCGTTGAAGGGGAGCGCTCTGGAAACACCATATATTTT. Full variable domain (missing parts from reference TRBV29-1 and TRBJ1-3): SAVISQKPSRDICQRGTSLTIQCQVDSQVTMMFWYRQQPGQSLTLIATANQGSEATYESGFVIDKFPISRPNLTFSTLTVSNMSPEDSSIYLCSVEGERSGNTIYFGEGSWLTVV.

This clonotype occurred a few times. The CDR3 DNA sequence: TGTGCCAGCTCACCATCGGCAGGACGAAACAACGTCCTGACTTTC. Protein product: CASSPSAGRNNVLTF. This chain joins TRBV18 and TRBJ2-6; no firm D call. Germline V lookup: CDR1 KGHSH, CDR2 LQKENI. The CDR3 extends over 15 amino acids. V shed 2 bases and J shed 9 bases, with 14 bases lying between them.